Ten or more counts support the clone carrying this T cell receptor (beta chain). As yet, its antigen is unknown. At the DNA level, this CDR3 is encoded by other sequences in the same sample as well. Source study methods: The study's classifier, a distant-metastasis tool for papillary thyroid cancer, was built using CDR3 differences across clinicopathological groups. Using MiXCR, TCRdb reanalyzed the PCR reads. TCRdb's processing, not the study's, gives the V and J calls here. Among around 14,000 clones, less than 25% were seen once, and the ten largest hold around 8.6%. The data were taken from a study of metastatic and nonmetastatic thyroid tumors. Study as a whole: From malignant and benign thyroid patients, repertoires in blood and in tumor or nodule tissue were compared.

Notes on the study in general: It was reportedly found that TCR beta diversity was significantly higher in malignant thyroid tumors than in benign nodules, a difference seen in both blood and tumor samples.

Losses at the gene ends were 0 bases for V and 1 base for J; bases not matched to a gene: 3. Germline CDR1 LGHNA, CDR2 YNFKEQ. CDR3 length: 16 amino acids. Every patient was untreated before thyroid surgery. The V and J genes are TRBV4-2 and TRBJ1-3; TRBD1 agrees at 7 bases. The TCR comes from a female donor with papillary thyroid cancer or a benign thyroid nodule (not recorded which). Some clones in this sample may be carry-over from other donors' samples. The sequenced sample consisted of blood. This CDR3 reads CASSQERQGSGNTIYF. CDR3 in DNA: TGTGCCAGCAGCCAAGAAAGACAGGGATCTGGAAACACCATATATTTT.